The 3 T cell receptor beta chains below were found in one sample sequenced in a study of monozygotic twins with inflammatory bowel disease. For each CDR3 protein, TCRdb gives one entry from its re-call of the 5' RACE reads, without DNA. The sample includes some 400,000 distinct CDR3 sequences. Input material: blood. The receptors shown here come from a human donor with ulcerative colitis or Crohn's disease, or a healthy co-twin of an affected twin (not recorded which).

The chain joins TRBV28 to TRBJ2-2; checking the TCRdb D call of TRBD2 is not possible without DNA. Germline values: CDR1 MDHEN, CDR2 SYDVKM. This CDR3 region has 16 residues. The CDR3 reads CASSFLAGVTAGELFF.

The chain uses TRBV7-2 and TRBJ2-3. CDR3 length equals 14 residues. The V gene's germline CDR1 is SGHTA and CDR2 FQGNSA. The CDR3 spells CASSLDQITDTQYF.

The chain recombines TRBV20-1 with TRBJ2-7; TCRdb gives TRBD2 as the D gene, but with no DNA this cannot be confirmed. The germline gives CDR1 DFQATT, CDR2 SNEGSKA (reference sequence). There are 15 residues in the CDR3. CDR3 sequence reads: CSARDPASGGYEQYF.